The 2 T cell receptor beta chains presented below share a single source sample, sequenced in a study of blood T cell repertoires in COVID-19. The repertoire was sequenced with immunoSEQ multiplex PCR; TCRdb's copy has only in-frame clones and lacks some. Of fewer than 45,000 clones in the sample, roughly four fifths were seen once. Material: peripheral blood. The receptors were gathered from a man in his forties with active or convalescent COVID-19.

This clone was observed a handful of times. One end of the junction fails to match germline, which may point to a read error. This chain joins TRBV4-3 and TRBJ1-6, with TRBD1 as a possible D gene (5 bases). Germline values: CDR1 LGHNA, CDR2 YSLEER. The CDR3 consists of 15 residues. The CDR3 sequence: CASSQATGTFSPLHF. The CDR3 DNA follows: TGCGCCAGCAGTCAAGCTACCGGGACTTTTTCACCCCTCCACTTT.

The DNA of the CDR3 is TGTGCCAGCAGCGATGGGCCTAGCGGGAGGGAAAATGAGCAGTTCTTC. Translated: CASSDGPSGRENEQFF. The chain employs TRBV9 and TRBJ2-1; the match to TRBD2 covers 12 bases. Germline-derived CDR1 and CDR2 are SGDLS and YYNGEE. Trimming took 3 bases from V and 7 from J; bases not matched to a gene: 8. This CDR3 has 16 residues. Drawing the rest from reference TRBV9 and TRBJ2-1, the complete variable domain is DSGVTQTPKHLITATGQRVTLRCSPRSGDLSVYWYQQSLDQGLQFLIQYYNGEERAKGNILERFSAQQFPDLHSELNLSSLELGDSALYFCASSDGPSGRENEQFFGPGTRLTVL.